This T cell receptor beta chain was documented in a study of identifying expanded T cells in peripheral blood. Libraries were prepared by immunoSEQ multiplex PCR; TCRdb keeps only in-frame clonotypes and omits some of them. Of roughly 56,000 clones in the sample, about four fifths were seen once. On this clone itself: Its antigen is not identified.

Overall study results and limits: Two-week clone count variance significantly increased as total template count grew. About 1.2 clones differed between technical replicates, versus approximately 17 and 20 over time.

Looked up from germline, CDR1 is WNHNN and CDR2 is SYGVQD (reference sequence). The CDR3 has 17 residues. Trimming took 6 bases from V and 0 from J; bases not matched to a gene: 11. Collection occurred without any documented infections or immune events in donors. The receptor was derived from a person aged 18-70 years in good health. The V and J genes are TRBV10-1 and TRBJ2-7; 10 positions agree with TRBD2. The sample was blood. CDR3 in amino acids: CASSSTTSGMISYEQYF. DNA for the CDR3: TGCGCCAGCAGCTCCACTACTAGCGGGATGATCTCCTACGAGCAGTACTTC.